These 24 T cell receptor beta chains share one sample of origin, sequenced in a study of cytomegalovirus exposure and HLA in healthy donors. 13 Jbeta primers and 60 Vbeta primers were used for the PCR. Clones were read by immunoSEQ multiplex PCR, and TCRdb kept only the in-frame ones, dropping some. The sample holds about 190,000 clones; 81% are singletons and the top ten take about 3%. Sequencing input: PBMCs. These receptors were collected from a man aged 40-50 years in good health and CMV-seropositive.

The chain couples TRBV27 to TRBJ2-1, with TRBD2 matching over 8 bases. CDR3 length equals 16 residues. V trimming: 5 bases; J trimming: 1 base; junction bases outside the gene matches: 7. Per the germline V gene, CDR1 is MNHEY and CDR2 is SMNVEV (reference sequence). The CDR3 nucleotides are TGTGCCAGCAGTAGCCAACTAGCGGCTTCCTACAATGAGCAGTTCTTC. Amino acids: CASSSQLAASYNEQFF.

The V call is TRBV19, the J call TRBJ2-7; TRBD1 matches 8 bases. Trimming cost V 4 bases and J 5 bases; bases outside gene matches: 7. This CDR3 is built from 14 residues. Germline CDR1 reads LNHDA; CDR2 reads SQIVND (reference sequence). CDR3 sequence: CASSSRQGRNEQYF. For the CDR3, the DNA is TGTGCCAGTAGTAGCCGACAGGGGCGAAACGAGCAGTACTTC.

This clone was observed a few times. The rearrangement joins TRBV7-8 to TRBJ1-5; TRBD1 is a possible D gene (5 bases). The CDR3 runs 16 residues. Germline CDR1 and CDR2: SGHVS and FQNEAQ. Trimming removed 2 bases at V and 5 bases at J, with 16 bases between. The CDR3 coding sequence is TGTGCCAGCAGCTTAAAACCCTGGACACCTTATCAGCCCCAGCATTTT. This translates into CASSLKPWTPYQPQHF.

CDR3 amino acids: CASSLGGLAGQYEQYF. DNA of the CDR3: TGCGCCAGCAGCTTGGGTGGTCTAGCGGGGCAGTACGAGCAGTACTTC. J is TRBJ2-7 and V is TRBV5-1; 9 nucleotides agree with TRBD2. CDR1 SGHRS and CDR2 YFSETQ come from the germline V gene. Losses at the gene ends were 0 bases for V and 4 bases for J; bases not matched to a gene: 8. The CDR3 sequence is 16 residues long.

The J gene is TRBJ2-3, the V gene TRBV7-2; D is perhaps TRBD2 (5 bases). V was shortened by 5 bases and J by 2 bases, with 17 bases between the two germline ends. The length of the CDR3 is 16 residues. Germline V gene sequence: CDR1 SGHTA, CDR2 FQGNSA. The CDR3 nucleotides read TGTGCCAGCAGCGTAAATCGACGGGGAATCACAGATACGCAGTATTTT. Its translation: CASSVNRRGITDTQYF.

In its sample, this clone was seen once. The genes are TRBV5-8 and TRBJ2-7, with D possibly matching TRBD2 (6 bases). CDR1 SGHTS and CDR2 YDEGEE come from the germline V gene. The CDR3 spans 13 residues. Trimming took off 2 bases at V and 1 base at J, with 7 bases between the two ends. The CDR3 sequence is CASSFGGSYEQYF. The CDR3, as DNA: TGTGCCAGCAGCTTCGGGGGATCCTACGAGCAGTACTTC.

This clone has more than one count but fewer than ten. The chain combines TRBV7-2 with TRBJ2-1, with 10 bases that match TRBD2. Unmatched junction bases numbered 2, after V lost 3 bases and J lost 6 bases. The length of the CDR3 is 14 residues. CDR1 SGHTA and CDR2 FQGNSA come from the germline V gene. CDR3 in amino acids: CASSFQRGGNEQFF. The CDR3, as DNA: TGTGCCAGCAGCTTCCAGCGGGGGGGCAATGAGCAGTTCTTC.

The chain joins TRBV9 to TRBJ2-2; D gene unclear. The CDR3 runs to 14 residues. Trimming cost V 0 bases and J 2 bases, with 5 bases left between them. Germline CDR1 is SGDLS and CDR2 is YYNGEE. CDR3 region: CASSVVFNTGELFF. As DNA, the CDR3 is TGTGCCAGCAGCGTAGTATTTAACACCGGGGAGCTGTTTTTT.

CDR3 protein: CASSINQDRGEAFF. The DNA for the CDR3 is TGTGCCAGTAGTATAAATCAGGACAGGGGGGAAGCTTTCTTT. V gene TRBV19 combines with J gene TRBJ1-1; 10 nucleotides line up with TRBD1. The ends lost 2 bases at V and 8 bases at J; junction bases unmatched: 5. The CDR3 totals 14 residues. Germline V gene data show CDR1 as LNHDA and CDR2 as SQIVND (reference sequence). Full variable domain (outside the CDR3, taken from reference TRBV19 and TRBJ1-1): DGGITQSPKYLFRKEGQNVTLSCEQNLNHDAMYWYRQDPGQGLRLIYYSQIVNDFQKGDIAEGYSVSREKKESFPLTVTSAQKNPTAFYLCASSINQDRGEAFFGQGTRLTVV.

The V and J genes are TRBV12-5 and TRBJ2-7; TRBD1 might be the D (6 bases). CDR3 length equals 15 residues. V was pared by 5 bases and J by 4 bases, with 18 bases between. Germline values: CDR1 LGHNT, CDR2 FRNRAP. The CDR3 nucleotides read TGTGCTAGTGGTCTCGGGACACCCTTCAATTACGAGCAGTACTTC. Protein: CASGLGTPFNYEQYF.

This clone was observed a few times. The chain is built from TRBV27 and TRBJ2-7; D is uncertain. V was shortened by 1 base and J by 0 bases, with 7 bases between the two germline ends. Germline values: CDR1 MNHEY, CDR2 SMNVEV (reference sequence). CDR3 length: 14 amino acids. The CDR3 DNA sequence: TGTGCCAGCAGTTTATACCCTACCTCCTACGAGCAGTACTTC. Its protein is CASSLYPTSYEQYF.

Remarks on this clone: This same CDR3 is encoded by further DNA sequences in the sample. This chain connects TRBV4-1 to TRBJ1-2; 8 nucleotides agree with TRBD1. CDR1 MGHRA and CDR2 YSYEKL come from the germline V gene. This CDR3 comprises 14 residues. Trimming at V came to 0 bases and at J to 4 bases, leaving 1 base not matched to a gene. DNA of the CDR3: TGCGCCAGCAGCCAAGACAGGGGGCCCTATGGCTACACCTTC. Residues: CASSQDRGPYGYTF.

The chain has TRBV30 and TRBJ1-2; D unclear. Deletions cut 1 base from V and 7 bases from J, with 13 bases between. The CDR3 totals 13 residues. In germline, CDR1 is GTSNPN, CDR2 SVGIG (reference sequence). CDR3 DNA sequence: TGTGCCTGGAGTGGTATAATGGCGGGTGGCTACACCTTC. It translates to CAWSGIMAGGYTF.

V is TRBV4-1 and J is TRBJ1-2; D gene uncertain. The germline V gene has CDR1 MGHRA and CDR2 YSYEKL. Trimming shortened V by 0 bases and J by 4 bases, and 3 bases separated the two germline ends. The CDR3 length is 12 residues. CDR3: CASSQDSYGYTF. DNA for the CDR3: TGCGCCAGCAGCCAAGACAGCTATGGCTACACCTTC.

The chain is built from TRBV18 and TRBJ2-3, with TRBD1 matching over 7 bases. The germline gives CDR1 KGHSH, CDR2 LQKENI. Trimming at V came to 6 bases and at J to 4 bases, leaving 7 bases not matched to a gene. This CDR3 is built from 14 residues. The CDR3 coding sequence is TGTGCCAGCTCCCCCGGAGACAGGGCAGATACGCAGTATTTT. It is translated as CASSPGDRADTQYF.

The V call is TRBV7-9, the J call TRBJ2-1; D call uncertain. This CDR3 has 11 amino acids. Trimming removed 3 bases from V and 7 bases from J, with 4 bases in between. Germline loops: CDR1 SEHNR, CDR2 FQNEAQ (reference sequence). The CDR3 protein is CASSFMNEQFF. CDR3 nucleotides: TGTGCCAGCAGCTTCATGAATGAGCAGTTCTTC.

The chain links TRBV5-5 to TRBJ2-7; TRBD1 agrees at 7 bases. Per the germline V gene, CDR1 is SGHKS and CDR2 is YYEKEE (reference sequence). The CDR3 contains 15 residues. V trimming: 3 bases; J trimming: 0 bases; junction bases outside the gene matches: 6. The CDR3 bases are TGTGCCAGCAGCTCACGGGACAGCAGCTCCTACGAGCAGTACTTC. Protein: CASSSRDSSSYEQYF.

The sample holds one count of this clone. The chain combines TRBV2 with TRBJ1-4, with a weak D call TRBD1 (6 bases). Germline lookup yields CDR1 SNHLY and CDR2 FYNNEI. There are 15 residues in the CDR3. V was shortened by 2 bases and J by 8 bases, with 15 bases between the two germline ends. CDR3 region: CASSERLGAKEKLFF. The CDR3 DNA reads TGTGCCAGCAGTGAACGCCTGGGGGCGAAGGAAAAACTGTTTTTT.

The V call is TRBV9, the J call TRBJ2-3, with a tentative D call TRBD1 (5 bases). The CDR3 length is 15 residues. From germline, CDR1 is SGDLS and CDR2 YYNGEE. Trimming took off 0 bases at V and 0 bases at J, with 8 bases between the two ends. DNA for the CDR3: TGTGCCAGCAGCGTAGGACAGACCAGCACAGATACGCAGTATTTT. Translation gives CASSVGQTSTDTQYF.

J is TRBJ2-7 and V is TRBV6-5; TRBD1 matches at 9 bases. This CDR3 is 13 amino acids long. V shed 8 bases, J shed 3 bases, and the junction held 5 bases outside the gene matches. Germline V gene sequence: CDR1 MNHEY, CDR2 SVGAGI. Here the CDR3 DNA reads TGTGCCAGCGGCAGGGACAGGGTCTACGAGCAGTACTTC. Amino acid sequence: CASGRDRVYEQYF.

The V gene is TRBV4-1, the J gene TRBJ2-5; possibly TRBD2 for D (7 bases). Germline CDR1 MGHRA, CDR2 YSYEKL. The CDR3 is 16 residues long. Trimming removed 4 bases from V and 0 bases from J, with 15 bases in between. The CDR3 spells CASSPMGGADQETQYF. The CDR3 coding sequence is TGCGCCAGCAGCCCAATGGGGGGGGCGGACCAAGAGACCCAGTACTTC.

The CDR3 DNA is TGTGCCAGCAGCTTGGCTGGTAGCGGGATCACAGATACGCAGTATTTT. Translating gives CASSLAGSGITDTQYF. The gene calls are TRBV5-6 and TRBJ2-3, with TRBD2 matching 8 bases. CDR3 size: 16 residues. CDR1 SGHDT and CDR2 YYEEEE come from the germline V gene. V dropped 0 bases and J dropped 2; count of bases not matched to a gene: 5.

The chain employs TRBV2 and TRBJ2-5; 7 nucleotides agree with TRBD1. The CDR3 is 12 amino acids. The junction had 8 bases not matched to a gene; V was cut back by 9 bases and J by 7 bases. Germline V gene data show CDR1 as SNHLY and CDR2 as FYNNEI. The CDR3 DNA is TGTGCCAGTCGGGACAGAGGGGCGACCCAGTACTTC. Amino acid sequence: CASRDRGATQYF.

The chain employs TRBV6-6 and TRBJ1-5; D uncertain. From germline, CDR1 is MNHNY and CDR2 SVGAGI (reference sequence). The CDR3 extends over 13 amino acids. Trimming cost V 6 bases and J 3 bases, with 9 bases left between them. The CDR3 reads CASRWAPNQPQHF. In nucleotides, the CDR3 is TGTGCCAGCAGGTGGGCCCCCAATCAGCCCCAGCATTTT.